This TCR beta chain is drawn from a study of CD8 T cells in Susac syndrome. The ends were cut back, 2 bases at V and 0 bases at J, with 14 bases in the middle. The CDR3 runs 17 residues. Germline V lookup: CDR1 SGHTA, CDR2 FQGNSA. Random hexamers were used to reverse transcribe the RNA input (about 0.5 to 1 ug). Across 54 Vbeta and 13 Jbeta, immunoSEQ multiplex PCR amplified TCR beta CDR3. MiXCR was run by TCRdb on the immunoSEQ multiplex PCR reads, yielding one entry per CDR3 protein. The sample yields over 95,000 distinct CDR3 sequences, 80% to 95% seen once. Sequencing of TCR beta drew on CD8+ and CD4+ T cells from blood. The controls, all healthy donors, were matched for age and sex.

The source is a human donor in good health. Specimen: CD4+ T cells from PBMCs. The chain links TRBV7-2 to TRBJ1-3; D gene unclear. This CDR3 reads CASSLTPARDSGNTIYF. DNA for the CDR3: TGTGCCAGCAGCTTAACCCCAGCTCGAGACTCTGGAAACACCATATATTTT.